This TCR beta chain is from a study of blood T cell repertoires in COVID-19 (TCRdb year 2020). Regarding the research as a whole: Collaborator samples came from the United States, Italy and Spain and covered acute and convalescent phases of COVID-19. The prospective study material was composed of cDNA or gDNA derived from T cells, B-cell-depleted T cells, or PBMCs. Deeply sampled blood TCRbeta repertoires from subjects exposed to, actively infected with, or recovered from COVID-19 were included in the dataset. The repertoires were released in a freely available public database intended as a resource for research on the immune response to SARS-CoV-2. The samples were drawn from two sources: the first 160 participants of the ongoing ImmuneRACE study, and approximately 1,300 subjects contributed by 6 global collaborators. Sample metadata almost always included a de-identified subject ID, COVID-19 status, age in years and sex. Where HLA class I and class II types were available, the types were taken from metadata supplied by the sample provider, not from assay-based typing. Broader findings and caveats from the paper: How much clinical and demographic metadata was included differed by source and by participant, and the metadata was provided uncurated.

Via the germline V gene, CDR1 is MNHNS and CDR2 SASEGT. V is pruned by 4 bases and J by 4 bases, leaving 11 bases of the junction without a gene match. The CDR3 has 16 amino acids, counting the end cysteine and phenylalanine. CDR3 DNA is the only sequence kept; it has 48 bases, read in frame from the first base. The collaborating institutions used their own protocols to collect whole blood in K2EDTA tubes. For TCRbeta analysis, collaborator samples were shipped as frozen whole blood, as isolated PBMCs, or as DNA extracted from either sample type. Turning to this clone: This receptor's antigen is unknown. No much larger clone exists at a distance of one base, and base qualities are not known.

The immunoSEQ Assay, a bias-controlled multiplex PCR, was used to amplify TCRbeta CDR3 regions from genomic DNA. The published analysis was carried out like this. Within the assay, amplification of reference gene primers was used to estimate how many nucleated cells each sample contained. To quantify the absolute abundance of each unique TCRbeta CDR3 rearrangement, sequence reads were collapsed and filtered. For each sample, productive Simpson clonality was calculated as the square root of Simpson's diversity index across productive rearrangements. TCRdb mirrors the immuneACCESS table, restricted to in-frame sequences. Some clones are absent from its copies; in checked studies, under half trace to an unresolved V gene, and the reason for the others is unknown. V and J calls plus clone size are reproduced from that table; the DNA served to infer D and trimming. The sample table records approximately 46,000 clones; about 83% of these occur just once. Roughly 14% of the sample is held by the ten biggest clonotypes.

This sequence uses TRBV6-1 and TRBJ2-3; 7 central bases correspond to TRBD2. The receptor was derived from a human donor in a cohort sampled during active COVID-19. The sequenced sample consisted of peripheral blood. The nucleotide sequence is TGTGCCAGCAGTGGCTCGACTAGCAACTTTGCAGATACGCAGTATTTT. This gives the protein CASSGSTSNFADTQYF.